These 13 T cell receptor beta chains originate from one sample sequenced in a study of cytomegalovirus exposure and HLA in healthy donors (dated by TCRdb to about 2017). Libraries came from the immunoSEQ multiplex PCR assay. For the multiplex PCR, a mixture combining 60 forward primers for TCR Vbeta segments and 13 reverse primers for TCR Jbeta segments was used. This is the immuneACCESS table as TCRdb keeps it, with only in-frame sequences that have V and J called. A part of the clones is gone; compared with another copy, unresolved V genes explain less than half, and the rest is unexplained. Present in this sample are 100,000 to 150,000 clones, about 68% of which were seen just once. Approximately 3.8% of the sample is taken by the ten largest. Sequencing was performed on PBMCs. These receptors came from a man aged 35 to 55 in good health and CMV-seropositive.

This clone was seen only once. The chain uses TRBV7-8 and TRBJ2-3; 10 bases map to TRBD2. With 4 bases clipped from V and 3 bases from J, the junction kept 7 bases outside the gene matches. The CDR3 covers 16 residues. Germline CDR1 reads SGHVS; CDR2 reads FQNEAQ. CDR3 DNA: TGTGCCAGCAGCTCTCGTCTAGCGGGAGATACAGATACGCAGTATTTT. Amino acids: CASSSRLAGDTDTQYF.

V and J are TRBV5-1 and TRBJ2-3; 7 bases match TRBD1. Germline V gene data show CDR1 as SGHRS and CDR2 as YFSETQ. The CDR3 length is 16 residues. V shed 4 bases, J shed 0 bases, and the junction held 8 bases outside the gene matches. This chain's CDR3 is CASSPQGQRSTDTQYF. CDR3 in DNA: TGCGCCAGCAGCCCCCAGGGACAGAGAAGCACAGATACGCAGTATTTT.

The chain combines TRBV4-1 with TRBJ1-4; possible D gene TRBD1, 6 bases. Trimming took off 5 bases at V and 1 base at J, with 11 bases between the two ends. Germline loops: CDR1 MGHRA, CDR2 YSYEKL. The CDR3 totals 15 residues. The CDR3 region has the DNA TGCGCCAGCAGCACATCAGGGGAAACTAATGAAAAACTGTTTTTT. This gives the protein CASSTSGETNEKLFF.

The chain is built from TRBV5-1 and TRBJ1-1; D is unclear. Germline V lookup: CDR1 SGHRS, CDR2 YFSETQ. Trimming shortened V by 0 bases and J by 2 bases, and 11 bases separated the two germline ends. This CDR3 is built from 15 residues. The CDR3 is CASSLAGVTNTEAFF. Written as DNA, the CDR3 is TGCGCCAGCAGCTTGGCCGGGGTTACAAACACTGAAGCTTTCTTT.

A single count supports this clone. This chain connects TRBV30 to TRBJ1-1, with a possible D match to TRBD1 (6 bases). The ends were cut back, 3 bases at V and 5 bases at J, with 10 bases in the middle. Germline CDR1 reads GTSNPN; CDR2 reads SVGIG (reference sequence). The CDR3 is 12 amino acids. In nucleotides, the CDR3 is TGTGCCTGGAGAGGGGGGGGAACTGAAGCTTTCTTT. This codes for CAWRGGGTEAFF. Full variable domain (remainder filled in from reference TRBV30 and TRBJ1-1): SQTIHQWPATLVQPVGSPLSLECTVEGTSNPNLYWYRQAAGRGLQLLFYSVGIGQISSEVPQNLSASRPQDRQFILSSKKLLLSDSGFYLCAWRGGGTEAFFGQGTRLTVV.

V usage is TRBV6-5 and J usage is TRBJ1-2, with TRBD1 as a possible D gene (6 bases). There are 14 residues in the CDR3. Germline-derived CDR1 and CDR2 are MNHEY and SVGAGI. V was pared by 5 bases and J by 3 bases, with 13 bases between. The CDR3 DNA is TGTGCCAGCAGTGGTCGGGGGGCGGACTATGGCTACACCTTC. Translation gives CASSGRGADYGYTF.

The chain combines TRBV5-1 with TRBJ2-5; possible D gene TRBD2, 5 bases. Gene TRBJ2-7 matches the end of the DNA better, so the J call may be wrong. The germline V gene has CDR1 SGHRS and CDR2 YFSETQ. The CDR3 totals 15 residues. The CDR3 DNA follows: TGCGCCAGCAGCTTTGAGGGATTCCGGCCCTACGAGCAGTACTTC. Translation gives CASSFEGFRPYEQYF.

This chain joins TRBV2 and TRBJ2-5; TRBD2 is a possible D gene (6 bases). There are 14 residues in the CDR3. Germline assignment: CDR1 SNHLY and CDR2 FYNNEI. Trimming shortened V by 4 bases and J by 5 bases, and 14 bases separated the two germline ends. CDR3 in amino acids: CASSVEGGRETQYF. CDR3 sequence (DNA): TGTGCCAGCAGTGTGGAGGGAGGTCGGGAGACCCAGTACTTC.

V usage is TRBV5-4 and J usage is TRBJ2-1, with 13 bases aligning to TRBD2. The CDR3 has 16 residues. Germline V lookup: CDR1 SGHNT, CDR2 YYREEE (reference sequence). V lost 3 bases and J lost 10; bases outside the gene matches: 10. As DNA, the CDR3 is TGTGCCAGCAGCTCACCTGGACTAGCGGGAGAGTCGGAGCAGTTCTTC. Protein product: CASSSPGLAGESEQFF.

The rearrangement joins TRBV4-3 to TRBJ2-1, with D uncertain. V dropped 0 bases and J dropped 0 bases, with 15 bases sitting between them. Germline V gene sequence: CDR1 LGHNA, CDR2 YSLEER. The CDR3 extends over 18 amino acids. CDR3 sequence (DNA): TGCGCCAGCAGCCAAGATCAGGCAATCTTAGACTCCTACAATGAGCAGTTCTTC. Protein: CASSQDQAILDSYNEQFF.

This clone occurred many times. V gene TRBV4-1 combines with J gene TRBJ2-2, with D perhaps TRBD1 (6 bases). Trimming left V 1 base short and J 8 bases short, with 17 bases between. This CDR3 region has 16 residues. Germline CDR1 is MGHRA and CDR2 is YSYEKL. The chain's CDR3 is CASSQGGGREKGELFF. CDR3 in DNA: TGCGCCAGCAGCCAAGGAGGGGGAAGAGAGAAGGGGGAGCTGTTTTTT.

The chain links TRBV5-8 to TRBJ2-7; 9 bases fit TRBD1. V gave up 4 bases and J gave up 3 bases; unmatched junction bases: 5. The CDR3 is made up of 14 amino acids. Germline CDR1 and CDR2: SGHTS and YDEGEE. This CDR3 is CASSRGTGRYEQYF. CDR3 nucleotide sequence: TGTGCCAGCAGCAGGGGGACAGGGCGCTACGAGCAGTACTTC.

The J gene is TRBJ1-1, the V gene TRBV5-6; D is undetermined. Germline CDR1 SGHDT, CDR2 YYEEEE. This CDR3 contains 14 residues. Between the trimmed V and J ends, which lost 1 base and 0 bases, there was a span of 7 bases. Here the CDR3 reads CASSLRLMNTEAFF. In DNA form, the CDR3 reads TGTGCCAGCAGCTTGAGACTAATGAACACTGAAGCTTTCTTT.